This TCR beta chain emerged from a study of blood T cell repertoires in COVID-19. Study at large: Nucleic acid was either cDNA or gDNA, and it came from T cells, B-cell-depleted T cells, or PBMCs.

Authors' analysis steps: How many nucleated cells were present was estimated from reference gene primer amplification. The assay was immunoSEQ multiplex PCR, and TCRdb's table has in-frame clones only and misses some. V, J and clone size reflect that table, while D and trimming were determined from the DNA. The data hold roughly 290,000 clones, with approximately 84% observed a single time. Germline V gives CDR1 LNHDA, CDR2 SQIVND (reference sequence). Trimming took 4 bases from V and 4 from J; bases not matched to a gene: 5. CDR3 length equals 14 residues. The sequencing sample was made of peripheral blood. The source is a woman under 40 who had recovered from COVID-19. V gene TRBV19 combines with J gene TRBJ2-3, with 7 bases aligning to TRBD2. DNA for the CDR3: TGTGCCAGTAGTAAGCGGGATGGGGCAGATACGCAGTATTTT. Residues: CASSKRDGADTQYF.